Below, 5 T cell receptor beta chains from the same sample are listed, as sequenced in a study of blood T cell repertoires in COVID-19. Sequencing used immunoSEQ multiplex PCR; TCRdb keeps in-frame clones, though not all of them. The top ten clones hold around 20% of a sample with tens of thousands of clones, over 70% of them seen once. The sequenced sample consisted of peripheral blood. Every receptor here comes from a man in his 60s with acute or convalescent COVID-19.

This clone occurred many times. The V and J genes are TRBV11-2 and TRBJ2-7, with D possibly TRBD2 on 7 matching bases. The CDR3 contains 15 residues. V lost 3 bases, J lost 3 bases, and 15 bases lay in between. Germline-derived CDR1 and CDR2 are SGHAT and FQNNGV. The CDR3 reads CASSFSGGADYEQYV. CDR3 DNA sequence: TGTGCCAGCAGCTTCTCTGGGGGGGCGGACTACGAGCAGTACGTC.

This CDR3 reads CASRRVEGYTF. The CDR3, as DNA: TGTGCCAGCAGGAGGGTGGAGGGCTACACCTTC. This chain uses TRBV12-3 or TRBV12-4 with TRBJ1-2; D unresolved. V lost 6 bases and J 8 bases, leaving 10 bases between the germline ends. The CDR3 is 11 amino acids.

CDR3 DNA: TGTGCCTGGAGACAGAAATATGGAAACACCATATATTTT. It yields the protein CAWRQKYGNTIYF. The genes are TRBV30 and TRBJ1-3; D is unresolved. Germline V CDR1 and CDR2: GTSNPN, SVGIG (reference sequence). The CDR3 runs to 13 residues. Between the trimmed V and J ends, which lost 3 bases and 3 bases, there was a span of 9 bases. Filled out from reference TRBV30 and TRBJ1-3, the complete variable domain reads SQTIHQWPATLVQPVGSPLSLECTVEGTSNPNLYWYRQAAGRGLQLLFYSVGIGQISSEVPQNLSASRPQDRQFILSSKKLLLSDSGFYLCAWRQKYGNTIYFGEGSWLTVV.

The chain has TRBV3-1 (or the pseudogene TRBV3-2) and TRBJ2-5; tentatively, D is TRBD2 (6 bases). The CDR3 spans 15 residues. CDR1 LGHDT and CDR2 YNNKEL come from the germline V gene (reference sequence). Between the trimmed V and J ends, which lost 2 bases and 5 bases, there was a span of 15 bases. The CDR3 spells CASSQLSMAGETQYF. The CDR3 region has the DNA TGTGCCAGCAGCCAACTTAGCATGGCGGGGGAGACCCAGTACTTC.

This clone appeared a few times. The chain combines TRBV11-2 with TRBJ2-7, with a tentative D call TRBD1 (5 bases). This CDR3 is 13 amino acids long. V shed 3 bases and J shed 5 bases, with 11 bases lying between them. Germline CDR1 is SGHAT and CDR2 is FQNNGV. This CDR3 reads CASSFRDPHEQYF. DNA of the CDR3: TGTGCCAGCAGCTTCAGGGATCCCCACGAGCAGTACTTC. Drawing the rest from reference TRBV11-2 and TRBJ2-7, the complete variable domain is EAGVAQSPRYKIIEKRQSVAFWCNPISGHATLYWYQQILGQGPKLLIQFQNNGVVDDSQLPKDRFSAERLKGVDSTLKIQPAKLEDSAVYLCASSFRDPHEQYFGPGTRLTVT.